The 31 T cell receptor beta chains below all came from one sample that was sequenced in a study of T cell repertoires in cytomegalovirus infection. Using its own MiXCR run on the reads, TCRdb lists one record per CDR3 protein. The table lists about 680,000 distinct CDR3 sequences, approximately 25% of them singletons. The sequencing sample was made of CD8+ T cells from PBMCs. These receptor sequences come from a human donor in good health (CMV status not recorded). Some clones in this sample may be carry-over from other donors' samples.

This clonotype was seen repeatedly, ten times or more. The chain links TRBV7-2 to TRBJ2-1, with 7 positions matching TRBD2. Germline loops: CDR1 SGHTA, CDR2 FQGNSA. The CDR3 loop spans 17 amino acids. With 6 bases clipped from V and 0 bases from J, the junction kept 11 bases outside the gene matches. The CDR3 bases are TGTGCCAGCAGTCCCCTCCCGGGGGGATTCTCCTACAATGAGCAGTTCTTC. Protein product: CASSPLPGGFSYNEQFF.

The J gene is TRBJ2-7, the V gene TRBV6-6, with unresolved D. V lost 0 bases to trimming and J lost 0 bases, with 12 bases between them. The CDR3 runs 16 residues. The V gene's germline CDR1 is MNHNY and CDR2 SVGAGI (reference sequence). CDR3 coding DNA: TGTGCCAGCAGTTACTCGAGTTTGGAGAGCTCCTACGAGCAGTACTTC. This encodes CASSYSSLESSYEQYF.

This chain links TRBV6-6 with TRBJ1-4, with D perhaps TRBD1 (6 bases). The ends were cut back, 2 bases at V and 6 bases at J, with 13 bases in the middle. Per germline, CDR1 MNHNY and CDR2 SVGAGI (reference sequence). The CDR3 contains 15 residues. Here the CDR3 reads CASSYVDRIDEKLFF. CDR3 coding DNA: TGTGCCAGCAGTTACGTCGACAGGATTGATGAAAAACTGTTTTTT.

As regards this clonotype: Relative to the germline gene, one junction end is altered; a read error may explain this. V usage is TRBV7-9 and J usage is TRBJ2-7; TRBD1 is a possible D gene (5 bases). The germline V gene encodes CDR1 SEHNR and CDR2 FQNEAQ (reference sequence). The CDR3 length is 13 residues. The CDR3 nucleotides read TGTGCCAACAGCCCCACAGGCGCCTACGAGCAGTACTTC. The encoded protein is CANSPTGAYEQYF.

This chain uses TRBV2 with TRBJ2-3, with TRBD2 matching 8 bases. The CDR3 is 17 residues long. CDR1 and CDR2 (germline): SNHLY, FYNNEI. V gave up 3 bases and J gave up 3 bases; unmatched junction bases: 11. As DNA, the CDR3 is TGTGCCAGCAGTGATTCCCAAAGCGGGGGACCTACAGATACGCAGTATTTT. Its protein product is CASSDSQSGGPTDTQYF.

This clonotype has a handful of counts. The chain employs TRBV7-9 and TRBJ1-2, with TRBD1 matching 12 bases. The CDR3 is 14 amino acids. The germline V gene encodes CDR1 SEHNR and CDR2 FQNEAQ (reference sequence). The J segment lost 4 bases and the V segment lost 10 bases, leaving 7 bases of the junction unmatched. The CDR3 nucleotides read TGTGCCATCGTGGGGACAGGGGGCACCTATGGCTACACCTTC. It is translated as CAIVGTGGTYGYTF.

This clonotype showed up just a few times. The chain combines TRBV6-1 with TRBJ2-4, with D hard to call. Germline CDR1 reads MNHNS; CDR2 reads SASEGT. Deletions cut 3 bases from V and 3 bases from J, with 9 bases between. This CDR3 region has 14 residues. The chain's CDR3 is CASSDSRDKNIQYF. DNA for the CDR3: TGTGCCAGCAGTGATTCCCGTGACAAAAACATTCAGTACTTC.

About this clonotype itself: Just one base apart from a much larger clone, this may be a read error. This chain uses TRBV19 with TRBJ1-5, with D unresolved. The CDR3 is 15 residues long. V was clipped by 5 bases and J by 1 base, with 12 bases between them. Germline CDR1 LNHDA, CDR2 SQIVND (reference sequence). DNA for the CDR3: TGTGCCAGTAGTGGTTGGAGGGAGAGCAATCAGCCCCAGCATTTT. Translated: CASSGWRESNQPQHF.

This clonotype has ten or more counts. This chain uses TRBV28 with TRBJ2-3, with 10 bases lining up with TRBD1. V lost 3 bases, J lost 1 base, and 7 bases stayed unmatched. Germline V gives CDR1 MDHEN, CDR2 SYDVKM. The CDR3 is 17 residues long. CDR3 sequence: CASSFDRGQFGTDTQYF. The CDR3 nucleotides are TGTGCCAGCAGTTTCGACAGGGGGCAATTCGGCACAGATACGCAGTATTTT.

The gene calls are TRBV5-5 and TRBJ1-2; weak D call: TRBD1 (6 bases). This CDR3 region has 14 residues. The germline CDR1 and CDR2 sequences are SGHKS and YYEKEE (reference sequence). The V and J ends lost 0 bases and 4 bases respectively, with 10 bases between them. The CDR3 DNA reads TGTGCCAGCAGCTTGGGGTCAGGGGCCTATGGCTACACCTTC. This codes for CASSLGSGAYGYTF.

This clonotype was seen many times. The chain employs TRBV12-3 or TRBV12-4 and TRBJ2-7; TRBD1 matches at 7 bases. Trimming at V came to 2 bases and at J to 3 bases, leaving 10 bases not matched to a gene. The CDR3 has 16 amino acids. The chain's CDR3 is CASSLRRQGGGYEQYF. The CDR3 nucleotides read TGTGCCAGCAGTTTAAGGAGACAGGGCGGTGGCTACGAGCAGTACTTC.

This clonotype was detected ten times or more. The chain uses TRBV7-9 and TRBJ1-1, with D unresolved. V dropped 7 bases and J dropped 5 bases, with 11 bases sitting between them. The CDR3 spans 12 residues. Germline V gives CDR1 SEHNR, CDR2 FQNEAQ (reference sequence). Here the CDR3 reads CASTPPRTEAFF. The CDR3 DNA follows: TGTGCCAGCACTCCCCCTAGGACTGAAGCTTTCTTT.

V and J are TRBV5-6 and TRBJ2-4; D is perhaps TRBD2 (6 bases). Per germline, CDR1 SGHDT and CDR2 YYEEEE. V was pared by 0 bases and J by 7 bases, with 11 bases between. The CDR3 runs to 14 residues. The CDR3 DNA reads as TGTGCCAGCAGCTTGGGGGACTTCGGGAACATTCAGTACTTC. Protein: CASSLGDFGNIQYF.

This clonotype was counted between two and nine times. The V call is TRBV7-9, the J call TRBJ2-7; 7 bases are shared with TRBD1. This CDR3 has 15 amino acids. Trimming removed 6 bases from V and 0 bases from J; junction bases left unmatched: 8. Germline CDR1 and CDR2: SEHNR and FQNEAQ (reference sequence). CDR3 in DNA: TGTGCCAGCAGTCCCGACAGGGCATCCTCCTACGAGCAGTACGTC. This translates into CASSPDRASSYEQYV.

About this clonotype: With a much larger clone just one base away, this may be a read error. The chain employs TRBV12-5 and TRBJ2-1; 7 nucleotides agree with TRBD1. V lost 7 bases to trimming and J lost 8 bases; unmatched junction nucleotides: 11. The CDR3 has 14 residues. Germline V gene lookup returns CDR1 LGHNT and CDR2 FRNRAP. CDR3 nucleotides: TGTGCTAGTGCCCACCCGACAGGGTGGGATGAGCAGTTCTTC. This sequence encodes CASAHPTGWDEQFF.

In its sample, this clonotype was seen a few times. This CDR3 is CASSLEREDEQFF. CDR3 bases: TGTGCCAGCAGCTTAGAAAGGGAGGATGAGCAGTTCTTC. The V call is TRBV7-8, the J call TRBJ2-1; D perhaps matches TRBD2 (6 bases). There are 13 residues in the CDR3. Trimming stripped 1 base from V and 8 bases from J, with 9 bases between. CDR1 SGHVS and CDR2 FQNEAQ come from the germline V gene.

This clonotype showed up just a few times. The chain recombines TRBV4-1 with TRBJ1-5, with a weak D call TRBD1 (5 bases). CDR3 size: 15 residues. In germline, CDR1 is MGHRA, CDR2 YSYEKL. Trimming removed 5 bases from V and 0 bases from J, with 11 bases in between. The CDR3 DNA sequence: TGCGCCAGCAGCGGACACTCTTATAGCAATCAGCCCCAGCATTTT. It codes for CASSGHSYSNQPQHF.

In its sample, this clonotype was seen once. The rearrangement uses TRBV9 and TRBJ2-2; weak D call: TRBD2 (6 bases). The CDR3 has 12 residues. Germline lookup yields CDR1 SGDLS and CDR2 YYNGEE. V was shortened by 7 bases and J by 4 bases, with 8 bases between the two germline ends. This chain's CDR3 is CASARGTGELFF. The CDR3 bases are TGTGCCAGCGCGCGGGGCACCGGGGAGCTGTTTTTT. Supplemented by reference TRBV9 and TRBJ2-2, the full variable domain reads DSGVTQTPKHLITATGQRVTLRCSPRSGDLSVYWYQQSLDQGLQFLIQYYNGEERAKGNILERFSAQQFPDLHSELNLSSLELGDSALYFCASARGTGELFFGEGSRLTVL.

This clonotype has a handful of counts. This chain uses TRBV7-9 with TRBJ1-2; 7 bases fit TRBD1. The V gene's germline CDR1 is SEHNR and CDR2 FQNEAQ (reference sequence). The CDR3 is 15 residues long. V was clipped by 5 bases and J by 6 bases; unmatched bases: 12. CDR3 protein: CASSGTTGLSNGYTF. DNA of the CDR3: TGTGCCAGCAGCGGTACGACAGGGCTGTCTAATGGCTACACCTTC.

This clonotype has at least ten counts. The V and J genes are TRBV7-9 and TRBJ2-1, with TRBD2 as a possible D gene (7 bases). In germline, CDR1 is SEHNR, CDR2 FQNEAQ (reference sequence). Between the trimmed V and J ends, which lost 5 bases and 3 bases, there was a span of 17 bases. CDR3 length: 16 residues. The DNA for the CDR3 is TGTGCCAGCAGCCCCTTAGGGGGGGCTGTCTACAATGAGCAGTTCTTC. It encodes CASSPLGGAVYNEQFF.

This clonotype was recorded at least ten times. V gene TRBV7-9 combines with J gene TRBJ2-6; D remains ambiguous. The V and J ends lost 1 base and 0 bases respectively, with 7 bases between them. This CDR3 has 16 residues. Germline V gives CDR1 SEHNR, CDR2 FQNEAQ (reference sequence). CDR3 loop: CASSLVRASGANVLTF. The CDR3 DNA follows: TGTGCCAGCAGCTTAGTTCGAGCCTCTGGGGCCAACGTCCTGACTTTC.

Turning to this clonotype: One end of the junction fails to match germline, which may point to a read error. CDR3 DNA: TGTGTCAGCAGATCGCAGGGGATTTCACCCCTCCACTTT. Translating gives CVSRSQGISPLHF. The chain uses TRBV28 and TRBJ1-6; TRBD1 is a possible D gene (6 bases). The CDR3 extends over 13 amino acids. Germline assignment: CDR1 MDHEN and CDR2 SYDVKM.

This chain joins TRBV14 and TRBJ1-2; perhaps TRBD1 as D (5 bases). This CDR3 region has 15 residues. Trimming pared 10 bases from V and 4 bases from J, leaving 22 bases between. CDR1 and CDR2 (germline): SGHDN, FVKESK. The CDR3 spells CATLDPRAGFYGYTF. The CDR3 nucleotides read TGTGCCACCCTAGACCCAAGGGCAGGGTTCTATGGCTACACCTTC. The full variable domain, in which reference TRBV14 and TRBJ1-2 provide the parts outside the CDR3, is EAGVTQFPSHSVIEKGQTVTLRCDPISGHDNLYWYRRVMGKEIKFLLHFVKESKQDESGMPNNRFLAERTGGTYSTLKVQPAELEDSGVYFCATLDPRAGFYGYTFGSGTRLTVV.

Turning to this clonotype: This may be a read error, as it is one base from a much larger clone. The chain carries TRBV7-4 and TRBJ1-1, with 8 positions matching TRBD1. V lost 6 bases and J lost 5; bases outside the gene matches: 8. The V gene's germline CDR1 is SGHVT and CDR2 SQSDAQ. CDR3 length: 14 amino acids. The CDR3 protein is CASRSGGANTEAFF. CDR3 DNA: TGTGCCAGCAGGTCAGGGGGCGCGAATACTGAAGCTTTCTTT.

This clonotype was detected ten times or more. CDR3 sequence: CASRRQGASNVLTF. The CDR3 DNA is TGTGCCAGCAGGCGGCAGGGTGCCAGCAACGTCCTGACTTTC. The J gene is TRBJ2-6, the V gene TRBV6-1, with D possibly TRBD1 on 5 matching bases. Germline CDR1 and CDR2: MNHNS and SASEGT. Trimming removed 6 bases at V and 9 bases at J, with 15 bases between. CDR3 length: 14 residues.

A single count supports this clonotype. This may arise from a read error, as a much more abundant clone is one base away. The chain couples TRBV7-9 to TRBJ2-1; D assignment may be TRBD1 or TRBD2 (5 bases each). CDR3 length: 14 residues. V lost 10 bases, J lost 6 bases, and 19 bases lay in between. Germline CDR1 and CDR2: SEHNR and FQNEAQ (reference sequence). CDR3 residues: CATPGIWGANEQFF. In DNA, the CDR3 is TGTGCCACCCCGGGGATCTGGGGCGCCAATGAGCAGTTCTTC.

This chain joins TRBV3-1 and TRBJ2-5; 9 bases align to TRBD2. The CDR3 has 17 amino acids. Germline values: CDR1 LGHDT, CDR2 YNNKEL (reference sequence). The ends lost 3 bases at V and 2 bases at J; junction bases unmatched: 10. The CDR3 region has the DNA TGTGCCAGCAGCCAGGGATACGTAGCGGGGGCTCAAGAGACCCAGTACTTC. Translating gives CASSQGYVAGAQETQYF.

V gene TRBV6-2 or TRBV6-3 combines with J gene TRBJ2-7, with 10 bases identical to TRBD1. The junction had 9 bases not matched to a gene; V was cut back by 4 bases and J by 3 bases. Germline CDR1 and CDR2: MNHEY and SVGEGT. This CDR3 is 16 amino acids long. The CDR3 coding sequence is TGTGCCAGCAGTTTCTTTCCCGGGACAGGGGACTACGAGCAGTACGTC. Protein: CASSFFPGTGDYEQYV.

This clonotype was seen repeatedly, ten times or more. The V call is TRBV28, the J call TRBJ1-5; D unclear. Trimming pared 1 base from V and 1 base from J, leaving 8 bases between. CDR3 length: 15 residues. Germline V gene lookup returns CDR1 MDHEN and CDR2 SYDVKM. Written as DNA, the CDR3 is TGTGCCAGCAGTTTATTGGGTACAAGCAATCAGCCCCAGCATTTT. Its translation: CASSLLGTSNQPQHF.

A few counts support this clonotype. The genes are TRBV20-1 and TRBJ2-1, with TRBD1 matching 11 bases. From germline, CDR1 is DFQATT and CDR2 SNEGSKA (reference sequence). The ends lost 6 bases at V and 6 bases at J; junction bases unmatched: 13. The CDR3 is 16 amino acids. The DNA for the CDR3 is TGCAGTGCCCCTGACCCGGACAGGGGGCTAGGCAATGAGCAGTTCTTC. It yields the protein CSAPDPDRGLGNEQFF.

This clonotype was seen more than once but under ten times. The V and J genes are TRBV7-9 and TRBJ2-3; 9 nucleotides align to TRBD1. Germline CDR1 SEHNR, CDR2 FQNEAQ (reference sequence). The CDR3 has 16 amino acids. V dropped 4 bases and J dropped 4; count of bases not matched to a gene: 9. The CDR3 protein is CASSSPGQGTPDTQYF. The CDR3 nucleotides are TGTGCCAGCAGCTCGCCGGGACAGGGAACGCCAGATACGCAGTATTTT. Using reference TRBV7-9 and TRBJ2-3 for the parts outside the CDR3, the full variable domain is DTGVSQNPRHKITKRGQNVTFRCDPISEHNRLYWYRQTLGQGPEFLTYFQNEAQLEKSRLLSDRFSAERPKGSFSTLEIQRTEQGDSAMYLCASSSPGQGTPDTQYFGPGTRLTVL.